This paragraph reports one TCR beta chain. The junction departs from germline at one end; a sequencing error may be responsible. This sample is part of a study of blood T cells in healthy people across ages. Next came a second PCR, run for about 6 to 11 cycles, which used a sample-barcoded 5' primer along with a J-beta primer mix. From the 5' RACE reads, TCRdb called clonotypes with MiXCR, one entry per CDR3 protein. The table has about 830,000 distinct CDR3 sequences, 62% seen once. Germline-derived CDR1 and CDR2 are SNHLY and FYNNEI. CDR3 length equals 11 residues. The draw of peripheral blood yielded ten milliliters from each donor.

The V call is TRBV2, the J call TRBJ1-1, with D hard to call. The source material was blood. The TCR originated in a man aged 30 to 45 in good health. DNA for the CDR3: TGTGCCAGCAGAGAAGACACTGAAGCTTTCTTT. It codes for CASREDTEAFF.